The 16 T cell receptor beta chains presented below share a single source sample, sequenced in a study of T cell responses to AZD1222 COVID-19 vaccine. Some clones are missing from TCRdb's copy, which holds only in-frame ones; the method was immunoSEQ multiplex PCR. Here the sample spans more than 95,000 clones, more than 70% being singletons. This sample comprised peripheral blood, obtained on day 0 of AZD1222 vaccination. The receptors were sampled from an adult in good health.

The chain combines TRBV18 with TRBJ1-1; D is unclear. There are 14 residues in the CDR3. V was trimmed by 6 bases and J by 4 bases, leaving 15 bases between them. Germline values: CDR1 KGHSH, CDR2 LQKENI. The CDR3 nucleotides are TGTGCCAGCTCTCCGGGGTCAGATAGCACTGAAGCTTTCTTT. Amino acid sequence: CASSPGSDSTEAFF.

The chain is built from TRBV6-1 and TRBJ2-2, with D maybe TRBD2 (6 bases). Germline values: CDR1 MNHNS, CDR2 SASEGT. This CDR3 is built from 16 residues. V was shortened by 4 bases and J by 7 bases, with 19 bases between the two germline ends. DNA of the CDR3: TGTGCCAGCAGTGGCTGGGGGACGGGGGTTCACGGGGAGCTGTTTTTT. Protein sequence: CASSGWGTGVHGELFF.

In this sample, this clone turned up a few times. The chain combines TRBV21-1 with TRBJ1-2. TRBV21-1 is reported as a pseudogene. The CDR3 sequence is 14 residues long. The CDR3 DNA is TGTGCCAGCAGCAACGGTCTCAGAGTCTATGGCTACACCTTC. The encoded protein is CASSNGLRVYGYTF.

This rearrangement joins TRBV4-3 to TRBJ2-1; D is unclear. CDR1 and CDR2 from the germline V gene are LGHNA and YSLEER. V lost 0 bases to trimming and J lost 4 bases, with 10 bases between them. The CDR3 is 15 residues long. This chain's CDR3 is CASSQDLEQYNEQFF. In DNA form, the CDR3 reads TGCGCCAGCAGCCAAGATTTGGAACAGTACAATGAGCAGTTCTTC.

The V gene is TRBV11-2, the J gene TRBJ1-1; D not certain. Germline values: CDR1 SGHAT, CDR2 FQNNGV. V lost 2 bases and J 4 bases, leaving 8 bases between the germline ends. The CDR3 consists of 13 residues. The CDR3 here is CASSLSRITEAFF. The CDR3 DNA is TGTGCCAGCAGCTTAAGCAGAATCACTGAAGCTTTCTTT.

The table lists this clone with a few counts. The chain has TRBV19 and TRBJ2-7, with 10 bases aligning to TRBD2. The CDR3 sequence is 14 residues long. V dropped 3 bases and J dropped 4; count of bases not matched to a gene: 3. Looked up from germline, CDR1 is LNHDA and CDR2 is SQIVND (reference sequence). In DNA form, the CDR3 reads TGTGCCAGTAGTATCTCTAGCGGGAGATACGAGCAGTACTTC. This codes for CASSISSGRYEQYF.

The chain uses TRBV5-6 and TRBJ2-7, with D perhaps matching TRBD1 (5 bases). The germline CDR1 and CDR2 sequences are SGHDT and YYEEEE. CDR3 length: 12 amino acids. The V and J ends lost 4 bases and 6 bases respectively, with 11 bases between them. The CDR3 sequence: CASSLGRVEQYF. In DNA form, the CDR3 reads TGTGCCAGCAGCCTGGGGCGAGTCGAGCAGTACTTC.

The chain combines TRBV10-3 with TRBJ2-3; no clear D gene. The CDR3 runs to 15 residues. Trimming shortened V by 2 bases and J by 0 bases, and 9 bases separated the two germline ends. CDR1 ENHRY and CDR2 SYGVKD come from the germline V gene. CDR3: CAISESSGSTDTQYF. The CDR3 coding sequence is TGTGCCATCAGTGAGAGTTCGGGCAGCACAGATACGCAGTATTTT.

The genes are TRBV6-5 and TRBJ2-2, with unresolved D. Per the germline V gene, CDR1 is MNHEY and CDR2 is SVGAGI. The CDR3 consists of 15 residues. With 2 bases removed from V and 4 bases from J, the gap between germline ends came to 11 bases. CDR3 protein: CASSYRNFGTGELFF. CDR3 nucleotide sequence: TGTGCCAGCAGTTACAGGAATTTCGGCACCGGGGAGCTGTTTTTT.

In DNA form, the CDR3 reads TGTGCCAGCAGCCAAGATAGGACAGGTCATAACACTGAAGCTTTCTTT. This codes for CASSQDRTGHNTEAFF. This chain connects TRBV3-1 (or the pseudogene TRBV3-2) to TRBJ1-1; TRBD1 aligns across 7 bases. The germline V gene has CDR1 LGHDT and CDR2 YNNKEL (reference sequence). CDR3 length equals 16 residues. Germline trimming cut 0 bases from V and 2 bases from J; bases unmatched to any gene: 6.

This clone turned up a few times. J is TRBJ2-7 and V is TRBV28; 9 bases are a match to TRBD1. Per the germline V gene, CDR1 is MDHEN and CDR2 is SYDVKM. With V trimmed by 6 bases and J by 4 bases, 10 bases remained unmatched. This CDR3 is 15 amino acids long. The DNA of the CDR3 is TGTGCCAGCAGCATCCGGTGGACAGGGGTATACGAGCAGTACTTC. Translation gives CASSIRWTGVYEQYF.

Note on this clone: This CDR3 is also generated by other DNA sequences in the sample. The chain carries TRBV5-1 and TRBJ2-7; 11 bases map to TRBD2. The junction had 1 base not matched to a gene; V was cut back by 3 bases and J by 2 bases. The germline V gene encodes CDR1 SGHRS and CDR2 YFSETQ. CDR3 size: 14 residues. The CDR3: CASSSTSGTYEQYF. The DNA of the CDR3 is TGCGCCAGCAGCTCGACTAGCGGGACCTACGAGCAGTACTTC.

The CDR3 sequence is CASSLGTSGSSYNEQFF. The CDR3 region has the DNA TGTGCCAGCAGCCTGGGGACTAGCGGGAGCTCCTACAATGAGCAGTTCTTC. The chain employs TRBV14 and TRBJ2-1; 14 nucleotides line up with TRBD2. V trimming: 4 bases; J trimming: 0 bases; junction bases outside the gene matches: 2. CDR1 and CDR2 (germline): SGHDN, FVKESK. The CDR3 spans 17 residues.

This chain uses TRBV28 with TRBJ1-4; tentatively, D is TRBD1 (6 bases). CDR1 and CDR2 from the germline V gene are MDHEN and SYDVKM. V lost 2 bases to trimming and J lost 5 bases, with 12 bases between them. The CDR3 runs to 15 residues. The chain's CDR3 is CASSLNRVRNEKLFF. In nucleotides, the CDR3 is TGTGCCAGCAGTTTAAACAGGGTTAGAAATGAAAAACTGTTTTTT.

Remarks on this clone: The sample contains more than one DNA sequence encoding this CDR3. The V and J genes are TRBV5-1 and TRBJ1-1; 9 nucleotides align to TRBD1. The CDR3 has 14 amino acids. Unmatched junction bases numbered 2, after V lost 4 bases and J lost 1 base. Germline V gives CDR1 SGHRS, CDR2 YFSETQ. This chain's CDR3 is CASSGGQGNTEAFF. The CDR3 DNA reads TGCGCCAGCAGCGGGGGACAGGGGAACACTGAAGCTTTCTTT.

The chain carries TRBV18 and TRBJ2-7; 7 bases agree with TRBD1. The germline CDR1 and CDR2 sequences are KGHSH and LQKENI. V trimming: 0 bases; J trimming: 2 bases; junction bases outside the gene matches: 4. This CDR3 contains 15 residues. CDR3 protein: CASSPPGTATYEQYF. DNA for the CDR3: TGTGCCAGCTCACCACCCGGGACAGCCACCTACGAGCAGTACTTC.